This T cell receptor beta chain was found in a study of blood T cell repertoires in COVID-19. Study-wide context: In each case, the material was cDNA or gDNA derived from T cells, B-cell-depleted T cells, or PBMCs.

Libraries were prepared by immunoSEQ multiplex PCR; TCRdb keeps only in-frame clonotypes and omits some of them. This sample has some 130,000 clones, with almost 85% found just once. CDR1 SGHDT and CDR2 YYEEEE come from the germline V gene. The V gene end was trimmed by 2 bases and the J gene end by 7 bases; junction bases not matched to a gene: 8. The CDR3 runs to 15 residues. This sequence originates from a woman aged 25 to 39 who had recovered from COVID-19. Sequencing used peripheral blood. The chain uses TRBV5-6 and TRBJ2-3; 9 positions agree with TRBD1. The CDR3 sequence is CASSFTGGDLYTQYF. In DNA form, the CDR3 reads TGTGCCAGCAGCTTTACAGGGGGCGATTTGTATACGCAGTATTTT.